The clone carrying this T cell receptor (beta chain) was recorded many times. Its target is not known. Thyroid ultrasound, orbital computed tomography, clinical symptoms, and serum thyroxine and TRAb underpinned diagnoses. This record belongs to a study of T cells in Graves' hyperthyroidism and ophthalmopathy. Study as a whole: Peripheral blood was drawn at first diagnosis, prior to all treatment.

The germline V gene encodes CDR1 SGHVS and CDR2 FQNEAQ. J was trimmed by 7 bases and V by 3 bases; bases with no gene match: 6. This CDR3 is 15 amino acids long. Study-wide findings and caveats: Appearing also in blood were most of the thyroid clonotypes expanded above 0.001. The model predicted ophthalmopathy a median approximately six months before onset.

RNA transcripts gave rise to amplified TCR beta CDR3 regions. First-round RT-PCR of the TCR CDR3 relied on the HTBI primer set. TCRdb processed the multiplex PCR reads anew with MiXCR; each CDR3 protein has one entry. The table records fewer than 500,000 distinct CDR3 sequences, around an eighth of them present only once. V gene TRBV7-8 combines with J gene TRBJ2-1, with TRBD2 matching over 10 bases. The TCR originated in a man aged 25-45 years with Graves' hyperthyroidism that later progressed to Graves' ophthalmopathy. Input material: blood. The CDR3 loop reads CASSFSGGVWNEQFF. As DNA, the CDR3 is TGTGCCAGCAGCTTCAGCGGGGGGGTCTGGAATGAGCAGTTCTTC.